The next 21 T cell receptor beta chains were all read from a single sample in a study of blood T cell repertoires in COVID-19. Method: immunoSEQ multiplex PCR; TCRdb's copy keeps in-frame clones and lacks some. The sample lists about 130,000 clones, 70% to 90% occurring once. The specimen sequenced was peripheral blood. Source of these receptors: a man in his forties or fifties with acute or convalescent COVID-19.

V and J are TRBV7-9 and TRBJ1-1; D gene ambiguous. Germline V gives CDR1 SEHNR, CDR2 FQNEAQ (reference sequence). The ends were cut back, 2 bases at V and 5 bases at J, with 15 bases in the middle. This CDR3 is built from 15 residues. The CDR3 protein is CASSLFNSGGTEAFF. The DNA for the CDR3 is TGTGCCAGCAGCTTATTCAATTCAGGAGGAACTGAAGCTTTCTTT.

The CDR3 loop is CASSFVRGAEAFF. The CDR3 nucleotides read TGTGCCAGCAGCTTCGTTCGGGGGGCTGAAGCTTTCTTT. V and J are TRBV11-2 and TRBJ1-1, with D possibly matching TRBD1 (5 bases). The CDR3 covers 13 residues. Trimming took off 3 bases at V and 6 bases at J, with 11 bases between the two ends. The V gene's germline CDR1 is SGHAT and CDR2 FQNNGV.

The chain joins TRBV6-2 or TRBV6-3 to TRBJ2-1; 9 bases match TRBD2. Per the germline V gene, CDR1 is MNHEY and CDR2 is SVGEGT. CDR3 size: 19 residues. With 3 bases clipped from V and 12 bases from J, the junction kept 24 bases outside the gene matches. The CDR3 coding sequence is TGTGCCAGCAGTTATCAAATAGCGGGAGAGCCGCCCGACCCTTTTTCGCAGTTCTTC. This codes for CASSYQIAGEPPDPFSQFF.

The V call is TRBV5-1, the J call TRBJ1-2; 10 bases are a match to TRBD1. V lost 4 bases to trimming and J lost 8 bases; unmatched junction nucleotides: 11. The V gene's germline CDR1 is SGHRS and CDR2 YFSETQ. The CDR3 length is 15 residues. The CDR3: CASSPSTGGSYGYTF. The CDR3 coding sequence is TGCGCCAGCAGCCCTTCGACAGGGGGCAGTTACGGCTACACCTTC. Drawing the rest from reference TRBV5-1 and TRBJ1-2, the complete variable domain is KAGVTQTPRYLIKTRGQQVTLSCSPISGHRSVSWYQQTPGQGLQFLFEYFSETQRNKGNFPGRFSGRQFSNSRSEMNVSTLELGDSALYLCASSPSTGGSYGYTFGSGTRLTVV.

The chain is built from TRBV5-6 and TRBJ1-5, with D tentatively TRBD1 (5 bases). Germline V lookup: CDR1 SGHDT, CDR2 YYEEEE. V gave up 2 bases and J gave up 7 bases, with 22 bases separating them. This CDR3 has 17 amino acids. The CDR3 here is CASSLLGGPGLKQPQHF. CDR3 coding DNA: TGTGCCAGCAGCTTACTGGGAGGTCCAGGGCTCAAGCAGCCCCAGCATTTT.

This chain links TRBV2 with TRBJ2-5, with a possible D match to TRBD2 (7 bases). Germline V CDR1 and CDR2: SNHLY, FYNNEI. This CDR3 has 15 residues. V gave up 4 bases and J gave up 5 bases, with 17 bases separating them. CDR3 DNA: TGTGCCAGCAGTGGCCTAGGGGGGGAGGGGGAGACCCAGTACTTC. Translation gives CASSGLGGEGETQYF.

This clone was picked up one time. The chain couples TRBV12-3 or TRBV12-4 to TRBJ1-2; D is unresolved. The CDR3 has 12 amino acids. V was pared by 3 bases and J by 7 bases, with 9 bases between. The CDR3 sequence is CASSFEGSGYTF. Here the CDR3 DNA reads TGTGCCAGCAGTTTTGAAGGGAGTGGCTACACCTTC.

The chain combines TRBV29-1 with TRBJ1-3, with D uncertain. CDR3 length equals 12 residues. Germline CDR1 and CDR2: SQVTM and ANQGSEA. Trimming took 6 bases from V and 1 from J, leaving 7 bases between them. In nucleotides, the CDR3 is TGCAGCGTAGGCAGGTCTGGAAACACCATATATTTT. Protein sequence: CSVGRSGNTIYF.

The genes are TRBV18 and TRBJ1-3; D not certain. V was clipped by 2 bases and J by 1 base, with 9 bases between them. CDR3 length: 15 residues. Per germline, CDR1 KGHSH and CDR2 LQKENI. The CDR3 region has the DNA TGTGCCAGCTCACCATTCACAGTTTCTGGAAACACCATATATTTT. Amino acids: CASSPFTVSGNTIYF.

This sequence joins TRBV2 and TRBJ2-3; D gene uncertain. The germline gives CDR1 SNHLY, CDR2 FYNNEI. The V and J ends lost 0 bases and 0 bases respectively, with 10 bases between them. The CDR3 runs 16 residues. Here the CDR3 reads CASSEAGRPSTDTQYF. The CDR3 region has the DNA TGTGCCAGCAGTGAAGCAGGCAGGCCTAGCACAGATACGCAGTATTTT.

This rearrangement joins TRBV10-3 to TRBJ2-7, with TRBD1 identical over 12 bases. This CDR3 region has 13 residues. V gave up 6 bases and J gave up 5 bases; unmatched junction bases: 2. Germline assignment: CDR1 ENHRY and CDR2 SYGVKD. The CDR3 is CAIRGTGGDEQYF. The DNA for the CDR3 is TGTGCCATCAGAGGGACAGGGGGCGACGAGCAGTACTTC.

The CDR3 is CASSPVRAEQFF. In DNA, the CDR3 is TGTGCCAGCAGCCCCGTGAGGGCTGAGCAGTTCTTC. V is TRBV7-2 and J is TRBJ2-1; possible D gene TRBD2, 5 bases. The CDR3 runs to 12 residues. Germline V lookup: CDR1 SGHTA, CDR2 FQGNSA. V shed 5 bases and J shed 9 bases, with 11 bases lying between them.

CDR3 DNA: TGTGCCAGCAGCCTCCGCCCCGGTACGCAGTATTTT. It encodes CASSLRPGTQYF. The chain uses TRBV3-1 (or the pseudogene TRBV3-2) and TRBJ2-3; D unclear. The CDR3 has 12 residues. Per the germline V gene, CDR1 is LGHDT and CDR2 is YNNKEL (reference sequence). Trimming cost V 4 bases and J 8 bases, with 10 bases left between them.

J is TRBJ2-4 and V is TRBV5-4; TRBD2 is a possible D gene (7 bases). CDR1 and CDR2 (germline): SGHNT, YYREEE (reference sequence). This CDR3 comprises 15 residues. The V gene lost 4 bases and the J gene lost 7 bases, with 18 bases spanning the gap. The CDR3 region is CASSLLGGASNIQYF. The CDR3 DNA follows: TGTGCCAGCAGCCTCTTGGGGGGGGCCTCCAACATTCAGTACTTC.

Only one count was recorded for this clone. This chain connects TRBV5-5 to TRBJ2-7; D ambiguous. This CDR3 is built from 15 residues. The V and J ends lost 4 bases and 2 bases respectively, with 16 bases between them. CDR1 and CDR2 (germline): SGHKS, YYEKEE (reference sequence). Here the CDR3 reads CASSRLAASPYEQYF. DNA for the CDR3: TGTGCCAGCAGCCGCTTAGCAGCCTCACCCTACGAGCAGTACTTC.

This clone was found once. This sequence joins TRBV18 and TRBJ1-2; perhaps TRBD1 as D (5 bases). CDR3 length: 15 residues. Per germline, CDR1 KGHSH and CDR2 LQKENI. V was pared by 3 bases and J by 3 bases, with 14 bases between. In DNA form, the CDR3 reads TGTGCCAGCTCACCTTCGGGGGGTACGGACTATGGCTACACCTTC. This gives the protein CASSPSGGTDYGYTF.

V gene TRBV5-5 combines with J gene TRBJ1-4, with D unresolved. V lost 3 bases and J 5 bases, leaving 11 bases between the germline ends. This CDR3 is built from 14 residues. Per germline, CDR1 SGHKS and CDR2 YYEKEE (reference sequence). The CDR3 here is CASSSFTGNEKLFF. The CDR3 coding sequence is TGTGCCAGCAGCTCCTTCACCGGGAATGAAAAACTGTTTTTT.

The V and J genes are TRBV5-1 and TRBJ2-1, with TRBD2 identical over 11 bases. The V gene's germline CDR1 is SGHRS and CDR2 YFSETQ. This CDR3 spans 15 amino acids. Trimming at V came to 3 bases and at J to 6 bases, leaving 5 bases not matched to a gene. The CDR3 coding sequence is TGCGCCAGCAGCTCACTAGCGGGAGATCTCAATGAGCAGTTCTTC. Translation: CASSSLAGDLNEQFF.

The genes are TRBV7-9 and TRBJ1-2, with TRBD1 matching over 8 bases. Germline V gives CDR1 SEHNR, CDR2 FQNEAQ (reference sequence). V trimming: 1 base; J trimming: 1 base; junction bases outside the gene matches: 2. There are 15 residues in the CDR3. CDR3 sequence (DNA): TGTGCCAGCAGCTTAGAACAGGGGGTTAACTATGGCTACACCTTC. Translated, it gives CASSLEQGVNYGYTF.

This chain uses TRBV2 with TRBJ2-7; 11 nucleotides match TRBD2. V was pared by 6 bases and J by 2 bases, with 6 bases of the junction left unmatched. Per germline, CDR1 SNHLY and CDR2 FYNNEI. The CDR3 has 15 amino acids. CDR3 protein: CASSATSGGPYEQYF. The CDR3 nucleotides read TGTGCCAGCAGCGCTACTAGCGGGGGCCCCTACGAGCAGTACTTC.

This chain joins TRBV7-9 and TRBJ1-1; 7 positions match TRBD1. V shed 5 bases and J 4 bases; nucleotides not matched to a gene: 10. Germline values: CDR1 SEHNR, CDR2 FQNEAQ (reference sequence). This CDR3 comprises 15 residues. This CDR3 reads CASSLYTTGSTEAFF. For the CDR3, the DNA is TGTGCCAGCAGCCTCTACACGACAGGGAGCACTGAAGCTTTCTTT.